This entry concerns a single TCR beta chain. Its target is unknown. The germline gives CDR1 LNHNV, CDR2 YYDKDF (reference sequence). This CDR3 is built from 16 residues. The trim removed 3 bases at V and 10 bases at J, leaving 12 bases unmatched. Sequencing used immunoSEQ multiplex PCR; TCRdb keeps in-frame clones, though not all of them. The table lists roughly 62,000 clones, over 80% of them singletons, with approximately 4.5% in the top ten. The source of the sample is a study of OX40 agonist ivuxolimab in advanced cancers. Broader study findings: Clonal expansion was seen in CD4+ and CD8+ blood T cells by week 6 at 0.1 to 3.0 mg/kg.

This receptor was identified in an adult with an advanced solid tumor such as melanoma, head and neck, liver or kidney cancer. The rearrangement joins TRBV15 to TRBJ1-1; 12 nucleotides match TRBD1. The source was CD4+ or CD8+ T cells sorted from blood, collected in a trial of the OX40 agonist ivuxolimab. The CDR3 region is CATSSVPGQGALGAFF. The CDR3 DNA reads TGTGCCACCAGCAGTGTACCGGGACAGGGGGCACTCGGAGCTTTCTTT.